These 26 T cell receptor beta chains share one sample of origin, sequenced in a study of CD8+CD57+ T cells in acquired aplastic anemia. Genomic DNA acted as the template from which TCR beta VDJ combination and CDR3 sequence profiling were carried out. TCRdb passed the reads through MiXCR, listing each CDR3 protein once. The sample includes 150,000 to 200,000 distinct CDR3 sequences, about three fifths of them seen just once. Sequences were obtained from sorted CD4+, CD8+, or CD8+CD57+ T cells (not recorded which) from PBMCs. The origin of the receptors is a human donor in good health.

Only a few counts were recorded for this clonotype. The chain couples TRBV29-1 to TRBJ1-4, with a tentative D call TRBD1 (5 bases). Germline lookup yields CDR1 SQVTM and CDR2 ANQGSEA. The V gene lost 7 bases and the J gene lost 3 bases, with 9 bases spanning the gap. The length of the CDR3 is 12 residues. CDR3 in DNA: TGCAGCGCCCGGGGGTCTAATGAAAAACTGTTTTTT. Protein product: CSARGSNEKLFF.

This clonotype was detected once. CDR3 loop: CASSPGGAVTGELFF. CDR3 DNA sequence: TGTGCCAGCAGTCCAGGGGGCGCGGTCACCGGGGAGCTGTTTTTT. The V gene is TRBV12-3 or TRBV12-4, the J gene TRBJ2-2; 8 positions agree with TRBD1. V gave up 5 bases and J gave up 4 bases; unmatched junction bases: 6. The CDR3 has 15 residues.

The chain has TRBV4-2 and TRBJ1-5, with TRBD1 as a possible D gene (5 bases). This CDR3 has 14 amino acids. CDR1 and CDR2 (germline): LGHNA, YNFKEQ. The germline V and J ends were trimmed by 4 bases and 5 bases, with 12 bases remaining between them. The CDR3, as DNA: TGTGCCAGCAGCCTTGGGCAACAGGATCAGCCCCAGCATTTT. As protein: CASSLGQQDQPQHF.

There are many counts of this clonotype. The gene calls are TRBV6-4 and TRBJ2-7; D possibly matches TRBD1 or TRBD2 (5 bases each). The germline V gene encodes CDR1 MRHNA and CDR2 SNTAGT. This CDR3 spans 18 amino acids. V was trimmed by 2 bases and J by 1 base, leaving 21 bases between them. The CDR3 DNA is TGTGCCAGCAGTGACACGCCCACCGGGACGGAGACGTCCTACGAGCAGTACTTC. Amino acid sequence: CASSDTPTGTETSYEQYF.

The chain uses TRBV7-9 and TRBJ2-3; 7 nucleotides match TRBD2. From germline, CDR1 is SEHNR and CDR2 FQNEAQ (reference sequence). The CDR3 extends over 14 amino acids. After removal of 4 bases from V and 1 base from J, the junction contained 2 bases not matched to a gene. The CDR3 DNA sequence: TGTGCCAGCAGCTCTAGCGGAGGCACAGATACGCAGTATTTT. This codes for CASSSSGGTDTQYF.

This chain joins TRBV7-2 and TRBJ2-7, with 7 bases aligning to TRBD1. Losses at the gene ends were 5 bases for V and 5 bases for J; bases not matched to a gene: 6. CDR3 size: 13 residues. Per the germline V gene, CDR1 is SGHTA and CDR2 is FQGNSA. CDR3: CASSLTGSHEQYF. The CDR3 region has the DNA TGTGCCAGCAGCCTGACAGGGTCCCACGAGCAGTACTTC.

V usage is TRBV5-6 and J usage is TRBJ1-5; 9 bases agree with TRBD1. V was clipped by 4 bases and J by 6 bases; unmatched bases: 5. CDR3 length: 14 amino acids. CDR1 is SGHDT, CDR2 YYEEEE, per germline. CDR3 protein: CASSTRQGVQPQHF. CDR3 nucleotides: TGTGCCAGCAGCACCCGACAGGGGGTTCAGCCCCAGCATTTT. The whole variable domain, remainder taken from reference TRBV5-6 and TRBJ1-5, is DAGVTQSPTHLIKTRGQQVTLRCSPKSGHDTVSWYQQALGQGPQFIFQYYEEEERQRGNFPDRFSGHQFPNYSSELNVNALLLGDSALYLCASSTRQGVQPQHFGDGTRLSIL.

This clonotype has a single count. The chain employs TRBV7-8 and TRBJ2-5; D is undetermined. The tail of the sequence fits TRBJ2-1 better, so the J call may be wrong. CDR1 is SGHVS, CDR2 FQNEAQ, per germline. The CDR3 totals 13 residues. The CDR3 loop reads CASSLEPINEQFF. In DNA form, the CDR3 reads TGTGCCAGCAGCCTGGAACCCATCAATGAGCAGTTCTTC.

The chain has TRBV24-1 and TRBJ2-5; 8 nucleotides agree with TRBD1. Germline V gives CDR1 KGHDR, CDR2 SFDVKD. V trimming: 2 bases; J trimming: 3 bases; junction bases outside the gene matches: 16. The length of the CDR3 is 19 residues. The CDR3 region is CATSDSLIFGQGREETQYF. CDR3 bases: TGTGCCACCAGTGATTCGTTAATTTTTGGACAGGGAAGGGAAGAGACCCAGTACTTC.

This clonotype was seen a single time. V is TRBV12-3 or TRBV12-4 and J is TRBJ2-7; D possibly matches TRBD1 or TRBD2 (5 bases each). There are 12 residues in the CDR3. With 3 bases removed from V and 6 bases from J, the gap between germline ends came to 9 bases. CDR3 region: CASSLRGTEQYF. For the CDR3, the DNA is TGTGCCAGCAGTTTGAGGGGAACCGAGCAGTACTTC.

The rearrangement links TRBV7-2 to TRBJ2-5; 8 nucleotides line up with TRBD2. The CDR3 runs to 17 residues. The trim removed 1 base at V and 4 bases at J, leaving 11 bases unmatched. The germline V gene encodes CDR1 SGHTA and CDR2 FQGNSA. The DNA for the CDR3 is TGTGCCAGCAGCTTAGGAGTCCTCGCGGGAGGACTAGAGACCCAGTACTTC. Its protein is CASSLGVLAGGLETQYF.

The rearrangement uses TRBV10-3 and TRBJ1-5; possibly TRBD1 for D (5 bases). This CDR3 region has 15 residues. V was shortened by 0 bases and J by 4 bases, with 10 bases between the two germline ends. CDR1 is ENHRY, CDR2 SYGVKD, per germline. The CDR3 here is CAISESGRGNQPQHF. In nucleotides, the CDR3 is TGTGCCATCAGTGAGTCGGGGAGGGGAAATCAGCCCCAGCATTTT.

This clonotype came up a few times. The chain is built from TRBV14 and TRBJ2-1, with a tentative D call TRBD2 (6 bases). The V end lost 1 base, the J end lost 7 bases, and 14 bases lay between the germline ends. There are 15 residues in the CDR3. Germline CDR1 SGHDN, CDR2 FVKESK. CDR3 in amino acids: CASSQGAGWGNEQFF. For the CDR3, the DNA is TGTGCCAGCAGCCAAGGTGCGGGGTGGGGTAATGAGCAGTTCTTC. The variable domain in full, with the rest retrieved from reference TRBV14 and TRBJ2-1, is EAGVTQFPSHSVIEKGQTVTLRCDPISGHDNLYWYRRVMGKEIKFLLHFVKESKQDESGMPNNRFLAERTGGTYSTLKVQPAELEDSGVYFCASSQGAGWGNEQFFGPGTRLTVL.

The CDR3 DNA reads TGTGCCAGCAGGGAGACAAAGGAGGGGATGCTTTTCCCCCAGCATTTT. Protein product: CASRETKEGMLFPQHF. The chain combines TRBV2 with TRBJ1-5, with D maybe TRBD1 (5 bases). Germline V gene lookup returns CDR1 SNHLY and CDR2 FYNNEI. CDR3 length equals 16 residues. Trimming removed 6 bases at V and 10 bases at J, with 25 bases between.

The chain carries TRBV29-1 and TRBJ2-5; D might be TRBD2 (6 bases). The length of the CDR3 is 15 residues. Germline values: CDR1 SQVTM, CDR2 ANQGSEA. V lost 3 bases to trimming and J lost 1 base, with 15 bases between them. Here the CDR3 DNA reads TGCAGCGTTGAGGGGGTAGCGGTTATCCAAGAGACCCAGTACTTC. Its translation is CSVEGVAVIQETQYF. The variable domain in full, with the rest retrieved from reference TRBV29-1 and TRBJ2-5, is SAVISQKPSRDICQRGTSLTIQCQVDSQVTMMFWYRQQPGQSLTLIATANQGSEATYESGFVIDKFPISRPNLTFSTLTVSNMSPEDSSIYLCSVEGVAVIQETQYFGPGTRLLVL.

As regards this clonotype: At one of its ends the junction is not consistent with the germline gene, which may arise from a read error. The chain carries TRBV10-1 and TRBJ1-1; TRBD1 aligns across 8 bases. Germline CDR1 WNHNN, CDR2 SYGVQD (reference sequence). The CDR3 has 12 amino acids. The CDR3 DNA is TGCGCCAGCAGCACAGGGGGGACTGAAGCTCTCTTT. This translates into CASSTGGTEALF.

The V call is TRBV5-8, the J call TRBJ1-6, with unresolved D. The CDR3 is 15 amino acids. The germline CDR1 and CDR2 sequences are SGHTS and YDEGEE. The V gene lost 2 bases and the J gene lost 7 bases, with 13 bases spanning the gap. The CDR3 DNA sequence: TGTGCCAGCAGCTTCCGACCCTCGCGGAATTCACCCCTCCACTTT. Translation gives CASSFRPSRNSPLHF.

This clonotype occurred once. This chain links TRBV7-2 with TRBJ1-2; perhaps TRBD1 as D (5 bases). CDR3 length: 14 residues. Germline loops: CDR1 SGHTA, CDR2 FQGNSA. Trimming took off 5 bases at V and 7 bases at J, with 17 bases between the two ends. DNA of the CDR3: TGTGCCAGCAGCCCCAAAAGGGGAAGGGGTGGCTACACCTTC. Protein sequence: CASSPKRGRGGYTF.

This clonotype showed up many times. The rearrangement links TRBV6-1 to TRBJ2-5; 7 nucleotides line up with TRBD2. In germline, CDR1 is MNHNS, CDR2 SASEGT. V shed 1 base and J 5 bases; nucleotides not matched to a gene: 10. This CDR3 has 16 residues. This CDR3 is CASSEVGVGGGETQYF. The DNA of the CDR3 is TGTGCCAGCAGTGAAGTAGGGGTTGGGGGAGGGGAGACCCAGTACTTC.

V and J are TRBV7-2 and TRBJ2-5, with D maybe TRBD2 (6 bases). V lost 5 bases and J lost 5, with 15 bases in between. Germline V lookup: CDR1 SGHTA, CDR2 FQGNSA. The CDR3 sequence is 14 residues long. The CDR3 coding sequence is TGTGCCAGCAGCCCCGGGAGACTTTCGGAGACCCAGTACTTC. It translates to CASSPGRLSETQYF.

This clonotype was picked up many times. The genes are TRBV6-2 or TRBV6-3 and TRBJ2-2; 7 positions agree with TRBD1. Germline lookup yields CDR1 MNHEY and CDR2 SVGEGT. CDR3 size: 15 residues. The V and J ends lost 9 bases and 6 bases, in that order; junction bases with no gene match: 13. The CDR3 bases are TGTGCCAGTGAATCAGACAGGGTGCGTGCCGGGGAGCTGTTTTTT. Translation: CASESDRVRAGELFF.

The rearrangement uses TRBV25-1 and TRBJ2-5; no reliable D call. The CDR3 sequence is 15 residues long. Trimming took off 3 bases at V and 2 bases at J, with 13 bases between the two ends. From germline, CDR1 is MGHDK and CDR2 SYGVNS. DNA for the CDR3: TGTGCCAGCAGTGATTCAGTAACTGTACAAGAGACCCAGTACTTC. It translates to CASSDSVTVQETQYF.

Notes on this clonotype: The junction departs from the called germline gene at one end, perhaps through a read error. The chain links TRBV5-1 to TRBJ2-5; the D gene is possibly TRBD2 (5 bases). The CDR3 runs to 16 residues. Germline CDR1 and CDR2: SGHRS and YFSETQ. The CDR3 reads CASGAARTVGEETQCF. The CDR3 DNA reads TGCGCCAGCGGCGCCGCCAGGACGGTCGGGGAAGAGACCCAGTGCTTC.

The CDR3 is CASSVRQGTHEQYF. The CDR3 region has the DNA TGTGCCAGTAGCGTCCGACAGGGTACACACGAGCAGTACTTC. The rearrangement uses TRBV19 and TRBJ2-7, with TRBD1 matching 7 bases. Germline V gene data show CDR1 as LNHDA and CDR2 as SQIVND (reference sequence). V trimming: 6 bases; J trimming: 5 bases; junction bases outside the gene matches: 10. The CDR3 is made up of 14 amino acids.

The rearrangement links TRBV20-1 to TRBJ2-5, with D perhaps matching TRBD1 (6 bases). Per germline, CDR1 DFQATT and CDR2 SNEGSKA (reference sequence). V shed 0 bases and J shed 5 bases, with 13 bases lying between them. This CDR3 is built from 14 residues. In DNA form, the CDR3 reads TGCAGTGCTAGAGATGAGACAGGTGGGGAGACCCAGTACTTC. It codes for CSARDETGGETQYF.

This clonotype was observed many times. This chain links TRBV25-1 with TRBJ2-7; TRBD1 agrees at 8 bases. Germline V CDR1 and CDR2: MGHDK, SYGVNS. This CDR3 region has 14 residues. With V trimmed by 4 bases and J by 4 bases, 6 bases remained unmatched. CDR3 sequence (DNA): TGTGCCAGCAGTGCCGCAGGGGGCTCGTACGAGCAGTACTTC. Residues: CASSAAGGSYEQYF.